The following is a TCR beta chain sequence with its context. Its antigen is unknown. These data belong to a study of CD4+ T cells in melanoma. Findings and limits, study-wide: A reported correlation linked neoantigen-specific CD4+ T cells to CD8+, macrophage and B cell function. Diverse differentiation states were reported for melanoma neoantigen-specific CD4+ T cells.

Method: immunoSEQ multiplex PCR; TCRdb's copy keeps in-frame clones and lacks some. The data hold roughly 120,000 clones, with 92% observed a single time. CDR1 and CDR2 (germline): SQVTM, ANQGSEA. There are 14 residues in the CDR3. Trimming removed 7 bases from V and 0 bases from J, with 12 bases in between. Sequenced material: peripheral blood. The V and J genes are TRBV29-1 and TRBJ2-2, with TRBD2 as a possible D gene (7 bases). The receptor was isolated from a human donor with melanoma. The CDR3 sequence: CSGGGGSNTGELFF. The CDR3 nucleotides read TGCAGCGGAGGGGGGGGTTCGAACACCGGGGAGCTGTTTTTT.